A selection of T cell receptor beta chains follows, all from one sample in a study of blood T cell repertoires in COVID-19. Clones were read by immunoSEQ multiplex PCR, and TCRdb kept only the in-frame ones, dropping some. The data contain tens of thousands of clones, around 88% of them singletons. Specimen: peripheral blood. The receptor set was obtained from a man aged 55 to 70 with acute or convalescent COVID-19. Both conserved end residues are trimmed from each CDR3. The size of a clone is reported for some rows only, either as once, few or many, or as a class for expanded clones.

clone_size | v_call | cdr3_aa
once | TRBV5-1 | ASSPRSSGRAVEQF
- | TRBV6-5 | ASSYSTGQPQH
- | TRBV19 | ASSAKTSQDEQF
- | TRBV5-1 | ASSFLGQGSTEAF
- | TRBV5-1 | ASSLASGGREKLF
- | TRBV28 | ASSWTDYGYT
once | TRBV2 | ASSETRGNEQF
- | TRBV14 | ASSQYGGARMKGYT
- | TRBV6-5 | ASSHPGGTEQY
- | TRBV18 | ASSSRDGGETQY
- | TRBV7-9 | ASSLARASTYEQY
- | TRBV7-2 | ASSFQGGQPQH
- | TRBV7-2 | ASSPAGNPHEQF
- | TRBV3-1/TRBV3-2 | ASSPAAGTPLDNEQF
- | TRBV5-4 | ASSLGGSGRRTYNEQF
- | TRBV7-6 | ASSLDRWNTGELF
- | TRBV30 | AWSVTTGEKLF
- | TRBV6-5 | ASSYLGHTEAF
- | TRBV5-1 | ASSLTQGFNEKLF
once | TRBV5-1 | ASSSTGQGSNEKLF
- | TRBV5-1 | ASSFGGTPYEQY
- | TRBV12-3/TRBV12-4 | ASSSLETQY
- | TRBV7-3 | ASSLTSGANTGELF
- | TRBV18 | ASSPQGAGTEAF
- | TRBV3-1/TRBV3-2 | ASSLQGAHSYGYT
- | TRBV18 | ASSPPSGTGELF
- | TRBV9 | ASRPTGAEAF
- | TRBV4-1 | ASSQAGGQGNTIY
- | TRBV25-1 | ASRKDSYNEQF
- | TRBV27 | ASIKSWLAGSGEQY
- | TRBV30 | AWGGGPEAF